The source of this T cell receptor (beta chain) is a study of T cell changes during pregnancy in multiple sclerosis. CDR3 size: 11 residues. Germline V gene data show CDR1 as MDHEN and CDR2 as SYDVKM. Trimming took off 3 bases at V and 4 bases at J, with 4 bases between the two ends. Libraries were prepared by immunoSEQ multiplex PCR; TCRdb keeps only in-frame clonotypes and omits some of them. The sample consists of fewer than 70,000 clones, around nine tenths of them appearing once. The clonotype comes from a human donor whose cells served as feeder cells for cultures in a pregnancy study. Sequenced: peripheral blood from another person, used as feeder cells. This chain joins TRBV28 and TRBJ2-7; D is undetermined. The CDR3 coding sequence is TGTGCCAGCAGTTTGCTATACGAGCAGTACTTC. The encoded protein is CASSLLYEQYF.